A single sample is the source of the 2 T cell receptor beta chains below, sequenced in a study of blood T cell repertoires in COVID-19. Data came from immunoSEQ multiplex PCR; TCRdb stores just in-frame clones and leaves some out. The sample yields approximately 38,000 clones, roughly 83% seen once. Sample: peripheral blood. The source is a human donor with acute or convalescent COVID-19. The donor label of this sample is uncertain.

The chain joins TRBV7-9 to TRBJ2-3; TRBD2 might be the D (5 bases). Germline V gives CDR1 SEHNR, CDR2 FQNEAQ (reference sequence). Trimming stripped 5 bases from V and 0 bases from J, with 21 bases between. The CDR3 consists of 18 residues. Here the CDR3 reads CASSRRLQLEESTDTQYF. The CDR3 DNA sequence: TGTGCCAGCAGCCGACGGCTTCAACTAGAGGAGAGCACAGATACGCAGTATTTT.

J is TRBJ2-5 and V is TRBV7-8; possible D gene TRBD2, 5 bases. The germline V gene encodes CDR1 SGHVS and CDR2 FQNEAQ. This CDR3 has 15 residues. Trimming removed 1 base at V and 1 base at J, with 10 bases between. In DNA form, the CDR3 reads TGTGCCAGCAGCTTAGAAGAGGGTCGCCAAGAGACCCAGTACTTC. This translates into CASSLEEGRQETQYF.